This entry features one T cell receptor beta chain sequence. Its antigen is unknown. The data were produced by immunoSEQ multiplex PCR, yet TCRdb's version contains in-frame clones alone and is incomplete. The repertoire holds tens of thousands of clones, with 80% to 90% as singletons. These data belong to a study of graft-versus-host responses after intestinal transplantation. About the research overall: Multivisceral, liver-intestinal, or isolated intestinal transplants were performed in recipients.

Trimming removed 0 bases from V and 10 bases from J, with 10 bases in between. The CDR3 sequence is 13 residues long. Germline loops: CDR1 WSHSY, CDR2 SAAADI. Notes on the study in general: Early post-transplant HvG declines were associated with peak circulating GvH clone levels.

The starting material was PBMCs, obtained 26 days after transplant. The chain links TRBV10-2 to TRBJ2-1, with D possibly matching TRBD2 (5 bases). This sequence originates from a human patient who received an intestinal transplant, so some T cells may come from the graft donor. CDR3 sequence reads: CASSESRTREQFF. DNA of the CDR3: TGCGCCAGCAGTGAGTCGAGGACTCGGGAGCAGTTCTTC.